This TCR beta chain was recovered during a study of T cell changes during pregnancy in multiple sclerosis. The junction had 15 bases not matched to a gene; V was cut back by 4 bases and J by 9 bases. Germline CDR1 reads MNHNS; CDR2 reads SASEGT. The CDR3 is 18 amino acids. The data were produced by immunoSEQ multiplex PCR, yet TCRdb's version contains in-frame clones alone and is incomplete. The sample has under 90,000 clones; 90% to 95% are singletons. This chain uses TRBV6-1 with TRBJ2-1; 13 bases match TRBD2. The input for sequencing was peripheral blood, taken in the second trimester of pregnancy. The sequence was collected from a female donor in good health, enrolled as a control in a pregnancy study. Here the CDR3 DNA reads TGTGCCAGCAGTGTGGGGGAACTAGCGGGAGGGCCCATTGGTGAGCAGTTCTTC. This encodes CASSVGELAGGPIGEQFF.